Described below is a single T cell receptor (beta chain) sequence and its context. These data come from a study of blood T cell repertoires in COVID-19. Looking at the study overall: Material from acute and convalescent COVID-19 was sourced from the United States, Italy and Spain. T cells, B-cell-depleted T cells, or PBMCs provided the cDNA or gDNA that served as material.

The CDR3 is 19 residues long. Germline V lookup: CDR1 MNHEY, CDR2 SVGEGT. The V and J ends lost 2 bases and 1 base respectively, with 22 bases between them. In the study's own analysis: Amplification from reference gene primers served as the basis for estimated nucleated cell counts. Clones were sequenced by immunoSEQ multiplex PCR, and TCRdb holds only the in-frame ones, with some missing. Clone size and the V and J calls come from that table; the DNA yielded D and trimming. The data show fewer than 250,000 clones, with about nine tenths seen just once and about 2.5% held by the top ten. The V gene is TRBV6-2 or TRBV6-3, the J gene TRBJ2-3; a weak D match, TRBD2 (6 bases). The sequencing sample was made of peripheral blood. The sequence was collected from an older woman with acute or convalescent COVID-19. CDR3 coding DNA: TGTGCCAGCAGTTACCTGGGACTCGGCCGAGGGACTGGCACAGATACGCAGTATTTT. Protein product: CASSYLGLGRGTGTDTQYF.